This T cell receptor (beta chain) was identified during a study of cytomegalovirus exposure and HLA in healthy donors. In germline, CDR1 is SEHNR, CDR2 FQNEAQ (reference sequence). Between the trimmed V and J ends, which lost 5 bases and 3 bases, there was a span of 6 bases. CDR3 size: 12 residues. The primer mix had 60 Vbeta and 13 Jbeta primers. Measured with immunoSEQ multiplex PCR; TCRdb has only the in-frame clones, and not every one. The repertoire consists of roughly 150,000 clones, with about 77% occurring once and the leading ten covering roughly 3.7%. The TCR originated in a male donor in good health and CMV-seronegative. J is TRBJ2-3 and V is TRBV7-9, with D hard to call. The sequenced sample consisted of PBMCs. As DNA, the CDR3 is TGTGCCAGCAGCCCCCCGACAGATACGCAGTATTTT. Translating gives CASSPPTDTQYF. Full variable domain (remainder filled in from reference TRBV7-9 and TRBJ2-3): DTGVSQNPRHKITKRGQNVTFRCDPISEHNRLYWYRQTLGQGPEFLTYFQNEAQLEKSRLLSDRFSAERPKGSFSTLEIQRTEQGDSAMYLCASSPPTDTQYFGPGTRLTVL.